These 6 T cell receptor beta chains were sequenced from one sample in a study of cytomegalovirus exposure and HLA in healthy donors. PCR involved 60 Vbeta and 13 Jbeta primers. Method: immunoSEQ multiplex PCR; TCRdb's copy keeps in-frame clones and lacks some. The sample has 95,000 to 150,000 clones; the top ten hold 2.5% to 3%. The sample taken for sequencing was PBMCs. The receptor source for this set is a man aged 25 to 40 in good health and CMV-seronegative.

The chain is built from TRBV7-2 and TRBJ2-7, with TRBD1 as a possible D gene (8 bases). The CDR3 is 14 amino acids. Trimming pared 2 bases from V and 4 bases from J, leaving 12 bases between. The V gene's germline CDR1 is SGHTA and CDR2 FQGNSA. The CDR3 nucleotides read TGTGCCAGCAGCTTAACAGGGGGGGGGTACGAGCAGTACTTC. As protein: CASSLTGGGYEQYF.

V usage is TRBV30 and J usage is TRBJ2-1, with D tentatively TRBD2 (5 bases). V lost 1 base and J lost 3, with 10 bases in between. The CDR3 is 14 residues long. Per germline, CDR1 GTSNPN and CDR2 SVGIG (reference sequence). CDR3 sequence reads: CAWSDLADYNEQFF. Written as DNA, the CDR3 is TGTGCCTGGAGTGACCTAGCAGACTACAATGAGCAGTTCTTC.

V usage is TRBV10-3 and J usage is TRBJ2-7, with 7 bases fitting TRBD1. Germline CDR1 is ENHRY and CDR2 is SYGVKD. The V and J ends lost 2 bases and 4 bases, in that order; junction bases with no gene match: 5. The CDR3 is 14 residues long. CDR3 in amino acids: CAISERGPGYEQYF. DNA of the CDR3: TGTGCCATCAGTGAGAGGGGGCCGGGGTACGAGCAGTACTTC.

The chain joins TRBV29-1 to TRBJ2-7, with 9 nucleotides matching TRBD2. The germline gives CDR1 SQVTM, CDR2 ANQGSEA. The junction had 20 bases not matched to a gene; V was cut back by 6 bases and J by 2 bases. This CDR3 is 18 amino acids long. Written as DNA, the CDR3 is TGCAGCGTGGACCCGGGACAGAACAATAGCGGGAGACCCTACGAGCAGTACTTC. Translated, it gives CSVDPGQNNSGRPYEQYF.

The CDR3 sequence is CSVPSAGVQFF. The CDR3 DNA sequence: TGCAGCGTCCCATCAGCGGGAGTACAGTTCTTC. The chain carries TRBV29-1 and TRBJ2-1; 8 nucleotides match TRBD2. This CDR3 has 11 residues. Germline values: CDR1 SQVTM, CDR2 ANQGSEA. Trimming cost V 6 bases and J 13 bases; bases outside gene matches: 8.

This chain links TRBV7-9 with TRBJ1-2; perhaps TRBD1 as D (5 bases). Between the trimmed V and J ends, which lost 5 bases and 11 bases, there was a span of 15 bases. This CDR3 contains 12 residues. Germline loops: CDR1 SEHNR, CDR2 FQNEAQ (reference sequence). CDR3 protein: CASSGGGPRYTF. The CDR3 bases are TGTGCCAGCAGCGGGGGGGGACCGAGGTACACCTTC.